The clone carrying this T cell receptor (beta chain) was counted a few times. Its antigen is as yet unknown. The source of the sample is a study of beta chain features in type 1 diabetes. Study results and limitations: Still unanswered here is whether HLA type influences TCRB rearrangement. Possible PCR preference for shorter templates applied equally to patients and controls. People with Type 1 diabetes carried modestly yet significantly shorter TCRB CDR3s in all four CD4+ subsets. Patients showed naive, central memory and Treg TCRB repertoires that appeared more similar than those of healthy donors.

A single heparinised blood sample, averaging roughly 0.11 L, was obtained per donor. The isolated RNA, all of it, was reverse transcribed, so expressed TCRB transcripts were what got sequenced. Sequenced by immunoSEQ multiplex PCR; TCRdb stores in-frame clones only, minus some. Here the sample spans more than 300,000 clones, around 10% being singletons. This CDR3 has 14 residues. Trimming cost V 10 bases and J 0 bases, with 13 bases left between them. Germline-derived CDR1 and CDR2 are MDHEN and SYDVKM. Sequenced sample: central memory CD4+ T cells from blood. The chain uses TRBV28 and TRBJ1-3; D unclear. This sequence originates from a man aged 30 to 45 with type 1 diabetes. As DNA, the CDR3 is TGTGCCACCTATGTCGTCGGCTCTGGAAACACCATATATTTT. This sequence encodes CATYVVGSGNTIYF. Supplemented by reference TRBV28 and TRBJ1-3, the full variable domain reads DVKVTQSSRYLVKRTGEKVFLECVQDMDHENMFWYRQDPGLGLRLIYFSYDVKMKEKGDIPEGYSVSREKKERFSLILESASTNQTSMYLCATYVVGSGNTIYFGEGSWLTVV.